This is a list of T cell receptor beta chains from one sample in a study of T cell responses to AZD1222 COVID-19 vaccine. Here immunoSEQ multiplex PCR was the method, and the copy in TCRdb shows in-frame clones only, minus some. This table has some 120,000 clones, just over 85% appearing once. This specimen consisted of peripheral blood, obtained on day 0 of AZD1222 vaccination. These receptor sequences come from an adult in good health. The CDR3 runs from the conserved cysteine through the conserved F or W. Fields, in order: V gene, D gene, clone size, J gene, CDR3 length, CDR3 DNA, CDR3 protein. The D gene is left open where the match is weak. Not all rows give a size; the values are once, few, many and, for expanded clones, a class.

>TRBV4-1|NA|NA|TRBJ2-3|15
TGCGCCAGCAGTCCGAGCGTTAAGAGCACAGATACGCAGTATTTT
CASSPSVKSTDTQYF
>TRBV19|TRBD1|once|TRBJ1-5|14
TGTGCCAGCAAGACAGGGTACGTCAATCAGCCCCAGCATTTT
CASKTGYVNQPQHF
>TRBV28|TRBD1|NA|TRBJ2-7|14
TGTGCCAGCAGTTTAGTGGGGACAGGGGGCGAGCAGTACTTC
CASSLVGTGGEQYF
>TRBV6-4|NA|NA|TRBJ2-1|16
TGTGCCAGCAGTGTCGAGTTCAAGAGATACCGGAATGAGCAGTTCTTC
CASSVEFKRYRNEQFF
>TRBV19|NA|NA|TRBJ1-2|14
TGTGCCAGTAGTATAGGGCCGGGGAAGGATGGCTACACCTTC
CASSIGPGKDGYTF
>TRBV11-3|TRBD1|NA|TRBJ2-2|18
TGTGCCAGCAGCTTAGGGGACCCCCGCGACAGGGTCACCGGGGAGCTGTTTTTT
CASSLGDPRDRVTGELFF
>TRBV12-3/TRBV12-4|NA|NA|TRBJ1-5|13
TGTGCCAGCAGTGGTCACGGAGAAGAGCCCCAGCATTTT
CASSGHGEEPQHF
>TRBV10-3|NA|NA|TRBJ1-1|14
TGTGCCATCAGGGACCCGGGGGGAAACACTGAAGCTTTCTTT
CAIRDPGGNTEAFF
>TRBV9|TRBD1|NA|TRBJ2-7|15
TGTGCCAGCAGCGTAGGGACAGGGGGCCGGAACGAGCAGTACTTC
CASSVGTGGRNEQYF
>TRBV28|TRBD1|NA|TRBJ1-2|12
TGTGCCATAGACAGGGTGGGCTACGGCTACACCTTC
CAIDRVGYGYTF
>TRBV7-2|NA|NA|TRBJ1-4|15
TGTGCCAGCAGCTTAAATGGGGGTTTGGATGAAAAACTGTTTTTT
CASSLNGGLDEKLFF
>TRBV16|NA|NA|TRBJ1-1|14
TGTGCCAGCAGCCAATTGGCGGGGAACACTGAAGCTTTCTTT
CASSQLAGNTEAFF
>TRBV24-1|NA|NA|TRBJ1-2|12
TGTGCCGTTCAGGGTTTCAAGGGCGGCTACACCTTC
CAVQGFKGGYTF
>TRBV11-1|NA|NA|TRBJ2-3|16
TGTGCCAGCAGCTCCTACCCCCAGGGCAGCACAGATACGCAGTATTTT
CASSSYPQGSTDTQYF
>TRBV5-4|NA|once|TRBJ2-1|15
TGTGCCAGCAGCCCAAACAGGGCGGCCTACAATGAGCAGTTCTTC
CASSPNRAAYNEQFF
>TRBV5-4|NA|NA|TRBJ2-7|18
TGTGCCAGCAGTCCCGGACTACAACTCAGGGTACCAAACAACGAGCAGTACTTC
CASSPGLQLRVPNNEQYF
>TRBV5-1|TRBD2|NA|TRBJ2-5|14
TGCGCCAGCAGCTTACGACTAGCGGGAGAGACCCAGTACTTC
CASSLRLAGETQYF